Here is one T cell receptor (beta chain) with its context. The antigen is undetermined. These data belong to a study of cytomegalovirus exposure and HLA in healthy donors. Study-level points and caveats: CMV serostatus stood as the only immune exposure information on hand.

PCR employed 60 Vbeta and 13 Jbeta primers. The data were produced by immunoSEQ multiplex PCR, yet TCRdb's version contains in-frame clones alone and is incomplete. Altogether 150,000 to 200,000 clones are present, about four fifths being singletons, with the ten largest covering less than 1.1%. The sequence was obtained from a woman aged 35 to 49 in good health and CMV-seronegative. The specimen was PBMCs.

CDR3 sequence (DNA): TGTGCCAGCAGCTATGCGACTAGCGGCCAAGAGACCCAGTACTTC. Residues: CASSYATSGQETQYF. The J gene is TRBJ2-5, the V gene TRBV7-2, with 9 bases aligning to TRBD2. V was pared by 4 bases and J by 1 base, with 4 bases of the junction left unmatched. The CDR3 has 15 residues. Germline assignment: CDR1 SGHTA and CDR2 FQGNSA. Full variable domain (missing parts from reference TRBV7-2 and TRBJ2-5): GAGVSQSPSNKVTEKGKDVELRCDPISGHTALYWYRQSLGQGLEFLIYFQGNSAPDKSGLPSDRFSAERTGGSVSTLTIQRTQQEDSAVYLCASSYATSGQETQYFGPGTRLLVL.